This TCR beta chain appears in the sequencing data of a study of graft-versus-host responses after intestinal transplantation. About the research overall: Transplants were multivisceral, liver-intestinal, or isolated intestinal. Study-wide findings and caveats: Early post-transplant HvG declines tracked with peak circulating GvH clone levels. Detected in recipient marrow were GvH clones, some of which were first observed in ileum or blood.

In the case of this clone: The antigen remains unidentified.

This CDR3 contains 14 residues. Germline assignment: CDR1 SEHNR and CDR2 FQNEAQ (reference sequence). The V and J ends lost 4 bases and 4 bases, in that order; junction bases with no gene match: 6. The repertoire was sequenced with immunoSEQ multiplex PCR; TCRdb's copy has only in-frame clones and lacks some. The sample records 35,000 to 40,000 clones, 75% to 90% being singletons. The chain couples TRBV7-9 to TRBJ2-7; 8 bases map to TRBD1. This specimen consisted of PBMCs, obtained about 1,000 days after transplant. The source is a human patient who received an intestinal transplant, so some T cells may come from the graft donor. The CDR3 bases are TGTGCCAGCAGCTCTCAGGACAGGGCATACGAGCAGTACTTC. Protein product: CASSSQDRAYEQYF.